Presented here are 17 T cell receptor beta chains from one specimen sequenced in a study of T cells generated in artificial thymic organoids. TCRalpha and TCRbeta libraries were amplified separately by semi-nested PCR with TRAC or TRBC reverse primers. From the 5' RACE reads, TCRdb called clonotypes with MiXCR, one entry per CDR3 protein. This sample yields several thousand distinct CDR3 sequences, of which about a third are seen a single time; roughly 2.3% belongs to the top ten. Sequencing was carried out using naive CD8+ T cells from blood. Subset given: CD3+TCRalphabeta+CD8SP T cells; for blood, CD45RO-CCR7+ naive CD8+ T cells. These receptors were collected from a human donor who gave cord blood stem cells for thymic organoid culture, a cardiac surgery patient who gave postnatal thymus, or a blood donor (not recorded which).

In this sample, this clonotype is medium-sized (0.01 to 0.1%). The chain has TRBV27 and TRBJ1-1; no definite D call. Trimming removed 3 bases from V and 1 base from J, with 6 bases in between. This CDR3 comprises 13 residues. The V gene's germline CDR1 is MNHEY and CDR2 SMNVEV (reference sequence). This CDR3 reads CASSFGQNTEAFF. The DNA for the CDR3 is TGTGCCAGCAGTTTCGGTCAGAACACTGAAGCTTTCTTT.

The chain uses TRBV7-6 and TRBJ2-5; 8 bases map to TRBD2. Trimming at V came to 5 bases and at J to 2 bases, leaving 7 bases not matched to a gene. The CDR3 runs to 15 residues. Germline assignment: CDR1 SGHVS and CDR2 FNYEAQ. CDR3 bases: TGTGCCAGCAGCCTGGATCCGGGGGGGCAAGAGACCCAGTACTTC. Translation: CASSLDPGGQETQYF.

This clonotype showed up just a few times. A much more abundant neighbour one base away suggests this may be a read error. The chain links TRBV2 to TRBJ2-2; D gene uncertain. Germline CDR1 SNHLY, CDR2 FYNNEI. CDR3 length: 15 residues. CDR3: CVSSVGQTNTGELFF. Written as DNA, the CDR3 is TGTGTCAGCAGTGTGGGTCAAACGAACACCGGGGAGCTGTTTTTT.

The chain is built from TRBV29-1 and TRBJ2-3; D is uncertain. This CDR3 has 13 residues. Germline CDR1 SQVTM, CDR2 ANQGSEA. V lost 2 bases and J 0 bases, leaving 6 bases between the germline ends. The CDR3 coding sequence is TGCAGCGTTGAACGTGGAAGCACAGATACGCAGTATTTT. It codes for CSVERGSTDTQYF.

This clonotype is judged medium-sized. V gene TRBV7-9 combines with J gene TRBJ2-7; D may be TRBD2 (5 bases). Trimming shortened V by 2 bases and J by 1 base, and 9 bases separated the two germline ends. Germline CDR1 and CDR2: SEHNR and FQNEAQ (reference sequence). The CDR3 covers 14 residues. The CDR3 here is CASSLLGGSYEQYF. As DNA, the CDR3 is TGTGCCAGCAGCTTACTTGGCGGGTCCTACGAGCAGTACTTC.

For this clonotype: This may be a read error, as it is one base from a much larger clone. The chain recombines TRBV29-1 with TRBJ2-2; D remains unclear. The germline gives CDR1 SQVTM, CDR2 ANQGSEA. The CDR3 runs 11 residues. Here the CDR3 DNA reads TGCAGCATTGAAACAAACGGGGAGCTGTTTTTT. Its protein product is CSIETNGELFF.

CDR3 sequence: CASSRIYEQYF. The CDR3 DNA reads as TGTGCCAGCAGCCGGATATACGAGCAGTACTTC. The chain combines TRBV28 with TRBJ2-7; D unclear. Germline loops: CDR1 MDHEN, CDR2 SYDVKM. Deletions cut 6 bases from V and 4 bases from J, with 7 bases between. CDR3 length: 11 amino acids.

This chain joins TRBV30 and TRBJ2-1; a possible D gene is TRBD2 (6 bases). Trimming pared 0 bases from V and 10 bases from J, leaving 16 bases between. Germline CDR1 GTSNPN, CDR2 SVGIG (reference sequence). CDR3 length equals 14 residues. The CDR3 spells CAWSVLANTDEQFF. The CDR3 DNA follows: TGTGCCTGGAGTGTACTAGCCAATACAGACGAGCAGTTCTTC. Full variable domain (outside the CDR3, taken from reference TRBV30 and TRBJ2-1): SQTIHQWPATLVQPVGSPLSLECTVEGTSNPNLYWYRQAAGRGLQLLFYSVGIGQISSEVPQNLSASRPQDRQFILSSKKLLLSDSGFYLCAWSVLANTDEQFFGPGTRLTVL.

This chain uses TRBV4-1 with TRBJ2-3; possible D gene TRBD2, 5 bases. Germline V gene sequence: CDR1 MGHRA, CDR2 YSYEKL. Trimming took off 3 bases at V and 3 bases at J, with 16 bases between the two ends. The CDR3 consists of 16 residues. Here the CDR3 DNA reads TGCGCCAGCAGCCAGGAGGCTGAGCCCAAAACAGATACGCAGTATTTT. Its protein is CASSQEAEPKTDTQYF.

This clonotype has only a few counts. The chain combines TRBV9 with TRBJ2-6, with D uncertain. V lost 0 bases and J 2 bases, leaving 0 bases between the germline ends. CDR1 and CDR2 (germline): SGDLS, YYNGEE. The CDR3 has 13 amino acids. CDR3 loop: CASSVAGANVLTF. The CDR3 DNA is TGTGCCAGCAGCGTAGCTGGGGCCAACGTCCTGACTTTC.

The genes are TRBV6-2 or TRBV6-3 and TRBJ2-1; possible D gene TRBD2, 6 bases. Between the trimmed V and J ends, which lost 5 bases and 1 base, there was a span of 18 bases. The CDR3 covers 17 residues. Looked up from germline, CDR1 is MNHEY and CDR2 is SVGEGT. CDR3: CASSPGLVMGSYNEQFF. The CDR3 nucleotides read TGTGCCAGCAGTCCGGGACTGGTCATGGGATCCTACAATGAGCAGTTCTTC.

This clonotype showed up just a few times. The CDR3 DNA is TGCGCCAGCAGCTCAGGGGCGGGGAATGAGCAGTTCTTC. Translating it yields CASSSGAGNEQFF. This chain joins TRBV5-1 and TRBJ2-1; tentatively, D is TRBD1 or TRBD2 (6 bases each). The germline V gene has CDR1 SGHRS and CDR2 YFSETQ. CDR3 size: 13 residues. Between the trimmed V and J ends, which lost 3 bases and 7 bases, there was a span of 11 bases.

This clonotype qualifies as medium-sized. This rearrangement joins TRBV10-2 to TRBJ2-1; D unresolved. Germline CDR1 and CDR2: WSHSY and SAAADI. V lost 0 bases, J lost 7 bases, and 10 bases lay in between. This CDR3 has 14 residues. CDR3 in amino acids: CASSESGRSNEQFF. Here the CDR3 DNA reads TGCGCCAGCAGTGAGTCGGGTCGTAGTAATGAGCAGTTCTTC.

Within the sample, this clonotype is medium-sized. The chain uses TRBV12-3 or TRBV12-4 and TRBJ2-7, with 7 bases identical to TRBD1. The CDR3 totals 14 residues. V dropped 3 bases and J dropped 3; count of bases not matched to a gene: 5. Here the CDR3 reads CASSLGDRYYEQYF. CDR3 DNA sequence: TGTGCCAGCAGTTTGGGGGACAGATACTACGAGCAGTACTTC.

This clonotype is medium-sized (0.01 to 0.1%) in the sample. V is TRBV4-1 and J is TRBJ1-1; a weak D match, TRBD1 (5 bases). This CDR3 is 16 amino acids long. Trimming cost V 4 bases and J 4 bases, with 19 bases left between them. Germline V gene data show CDR1 as MGHRA and CDR2 as YSYEKL. The CDR3 sequence is CASSLLQTGPRTEAFF. CDR3 DNA sequence: TGCGCCAGCAGCCTCCTTCAGACGGGGCCACGCACTGAAGCTTTCTTT.

This clonotype was counted a few times. The chain uses TRBV9 and TRBJ2-7, with D possibly being TRBD1 or TRBD2 (7 bases each). The germline CDR1 and CDR2 sequences are SGDLS and YYNGEE. This CDR3 is built from 13 residues. Trimming removed 4 bases at V and 7 bases at J, with 15 bases between. The CDR3 loop is CASSPGGVREQYF. The CDR3, as DNA: TGTGCCAGCAGCCCAGGGGGGGTGCGAGAGCAGTACTTC. Complete variable domain (other parts from reference TRBV9 and TRBJ2-7): DSGVTQTPKHLITATGQRVTLRCSPRSGDLSVYWYQQSLDQGLQFLIQYYNGEERAKGNILERFSAQQFPDLHSELNLSSLELGDSALYFCASSPGGVREQYFGPGTRLTVT.

The chain uses TRBV30 and TRBJ2-1, with 9 bases identical to TRBD1. This CDR3 is built from 16 residues. CDR1 is GTSNPN, CDR2 SVGIG, per germline (reference sequence). J gave up 9 bases and V 1 base, and 13 bases lay outside the gene matches. CDR3 residues: CAWSEIPGTGFGEQFF. CDR3 nucleotide sequence: TGTGCCTGGAGTGAAATTCCCGGGACAGGGTTCGGTGAGCAGTTCTTC.